A single sample is the source of the 28 T cell receptor beta chains below, sequenced in a study of blood T cells in healthy people across ages. A sample-barcoded 5' primer and a J-beta primer mix were used in a second PCR of roughly 7 to 11 cycles. From the 5' RACE reads, TCRdb called clonotypes with MiXCR, one entry per CDR3 protein. The sample carries more than 600,000 distinct CDR3 sequences, 25% recorded once. These data are also associated with another study on T cells of mothers and their children.

Sequenced sample: blood. The receptors originated from a boy younger than 18 in good health.

The sample holds many counts of this clonotype. The V call is TRBV24-1, the J call TRBJ2-3; the D gene is possibly TRBD1 (6 bases). The CDR3 is 16 residues long. Germline values: CDR1 KGHDR, CDR2 SFDVKD. The V end was cut by 1 base, the J end by 1 base, with 11 bases between. CDR3 DNA: TGTGCCACCAGTGATTTTAACAGGGTGGGCACAGATACGCAGTATTTT. As protein: CATSDFNRVGTDTQYF.

The CDR3 reads CASSLIGKERDKETQYF. The DNA for the CDR3 is TGTGCCAGCAGCTTAATAGGGAAGGAGAGAGATAAGGAGACCCAGTACTTC. The V and J genes are TRBV7-2 and TRBJ2-5; D uncertain. V shed 2 bases and J shed 5 bases, with 21 bases lying between them. Germline CDR1 SGHTA, CDR2 FQGNSA. The CDR3 sequence is 17 residues long.

V gene TRBV5-1 combines with J gene TRBJ2-7; the match to TRBD2 covers 7 bases. CDR3 size: 13 residues. V was clipped by 5 bases and J by 3 bases; unmatched bases: 5. CDR1 is SGHRS and CDR2 is YFSETQ in the germline V gene. The CDR3 loop reads CASRRAGDYEQYF. The CDR3 coding sequence is TGCGCCAGCAGGCGGGCGGGGGACTACGAGCAGTACTTC.

This chain connects TRBV2 to TRBJ2-5; D ambiguous. This CDR3 is built from 12 residues. Per germline, CDR1 SNHLY and CDR2 FYNNEI. V lost 2 bases, J lost 7 bases, and 8 bases lay in between. CDR3 sequence reads: CASSELSMTQYF. CDR3 coding DNA: TGTGCCAGCAGTGAATTGTCAATGACCCAGTACTTC.

This chain joins TRBV7-3 and TRBJ2-6; D not resolved. V shed 2 bases and J shed 0 bases, with 5 bases lying between them. The germline V gene has CDR1 SGHTA and CDR2 FQGTGA. This CDR3 region has 15 residues. Here the CDR3 reads CASSLEASGANVLTF. As DNA, the CDR3 is TGTGCCAGCAGCTTAGAGGCCTCTGGGGCCAACGTCCTGACTTTC.

There are a few counts of this clonotype. The chain combines TRBV5-1 with TRBJ2-5; D is perhaps TRBD1 (6 bases). Germline CDR1 and CDR2: SGHRS and YFSETQ. The ends were cut back, 5 bases at V and 1 base at J, with 15 bases in the middle. The CDR3 is 15 residues long. For the CDR3, the DNA is TGCGCCAGCAGAACAGGGTATGGGGTCCAAGAGACCCAGTACTTC. Translating it yields CASRTGYGVQETQYF.

The chain recombines TRBV28 with TRBJ2-5; D is uncertain. The DNA end lines up better with TRBJ2-7; the J call may be wrong. The CDR3 is made up of 13 amino acids. Germline CDR1 reads MDHEN; CDR2 reads SYDVKM. The CDR3 DNA is TGTGCCAGCAGTCCTATGACCGCTAACGAGCAGTACTTC. Protein product: CASSPMTANEQYF.

The chain is built from TRBV4-1 and TRBJ1-6, with TRBD1 matching 7 bases. Germline V CDR1 and CDR2: MGHRA, YSYEKL. The CDR3 extends over 13 amino acids. Trimming at V came to 5 bases and at J to 14 bases, leaving 9 bases not matched to a gene. The CDR3 sequence: CASSARQGLALHF. In nucleotides, the CDR3 is TGCGCCAGCAGCGCTCGACAGGGTTTAGCCCTCCACTTT.

This clonotype was seen a handful of times. J is TRBJ2-5 and V is TRBV7-2; maybe TRBD1 (5 bases). This CDR3 is built from 14 residues. V was trimmed by 5 bases and J by 2 bases, leaving 12 bases between them. Germline V CDR1 and CDR2: SGHTA, FQGNSA. In nucleotides, the CDR3 is TGTGCCAGCAGCCAGGCAGGGAAACAAGAGACCCAGTACTTC. It translates to CASSQAGKQETQYF.

This clonotype was seen a few times. The chain couples TRBV21-1 to TRBJ2-5; TRBD2, the table's D call, was not compared with the DNA. TRBV21-1 corresponds to a pseudogene. The CDR3 is made up of 20 amino acids. The CDR3 sequence: CASSKEGTSGRVEREETQYF. CDR3 nucleotide sequence: TGTGCCAGCAGCAAAGAGGGGACTAGCGGGAGGGTCGAGAGGGAAGAGACCCAGTACTTC.

This clonotype was seen just once. The chain has TRBV19 and TRBJ2-3; D call uncertain. The CDR3 covers 13 residues. V was cut by 6 bases and J by 1 base, with 8 bases left in between. The germline V gene encodes CDR1 LNHDA and CDR2 SQIVND (reference sequence). Here the CDR3 DNA reads TGTGCCAGTAGCCCCATGGGCACAGATACGCAGTATTTT. It codes for CASSPMGTDTQYF.

The chain uses TRBV28 and TRBJ2-5; perhaps TRBD1 as D (6 bases). The CDR3 sequence is 13 residues long. The germline V and J ends were trimmed by 5 bases and 0 bases, with 7 bases remaining between them. Germline V gives CDR1 MDHEN, CDR2 SYDVKM. This chain's CDR3 is CASSRTDQETQYF. The CDR3 bases are TGTGCCAGCAGTAGGACAGACCAAGAGACCCAGTACTTC.

V gene TRBV7-3 combines with J gene TRBJ2-7; possibly TRBD2 for D (6 bases). V shed 2 bases and J shed 5 bases, with 16 bases lying between them. This CDR3 spans 15 amino acids. CDR1 and CDR2 (germline): SGHTA, FQGTGA. DNA for the CDR3: TGTGCCAGCAGCTTATATCAGCGGGTGAGAGACGAGCAGTACTTC. Translated: CASSLYQRVRDEQYF.

This clonotype turned up a few times. The genes are TRBV7-9 and TRBJ2-7; possible D gene TRBD1, 6 bases. The CDR3 sequence is 14 residues long. The V end lost 11 bases, the J end lost 1 base, and 18 bases lay between the germline ends. Looked up from germline, CDR1 is SEHNR and CDR2 is FQNEAQ (reference sequence). The CDR3: CAGRGDTRSYEQYF. The DNA for the CDR3 is TGTGCCGGCCGAGGGGACACTCGGTCCTACGAGCAGTACTTC.

About this clonotype: At one of its ends the junction is not consistent with the germline gene, which may arise from a read error. The CDR3 coding sequence is TGTGCCAGCAGTTTCGTGGGTGAGCAGCTCTTC. Protein: CASSFVGEQLF. The genes are TRBV12-3 or TRBV12-4 and TRBJ2-1; the D is unclear. The CDR3 spans 11 residues.

This clonotype was observed a handful of times. The junction differs from germline at one of its ends, possibly a read error. The CDR3 DNA reads as TGTGCCAGCAGCGGGCCCGCCGGGGAGCTGCTTTTT. The encoded protein is CASSGPAGELLF. The V gene is TRBV9, the J gene TRBJ2-2; TRBD2 might be the D (5 bases). The CDR3 runs 12 residues. Germline V gives CDR1 SGDLS, CDR2 YYNGEE.

The genes are TRBV7-9 and TRBJ2-3; a weak D match, TRBD1 (6 bases). Germline CDR1 is SEHNR and CDR2 is FQNEAQ (reference sequence). The CDR3 runs to 14 residues. Trimming removed 5 bases at V and 6 bases at J, with 15 bases between. The CDR3, as DNA: TGTGCCAGCAGCCCCAGGGGAGAGGTGGATACGCAGTATTTT. This gives the protein CASSPRGEVDTQYF.

This chain links TRBV29-1 with TRBJ2-1; TRBD2 matches 11 bases. The DNA end is more similar to TRBJ2-7, so the J call may be wrong. The CDR3 is 15 amino acids. Germline V gene lookup returns CDR1 SQVTM and CDR2 ANQGSEA. The CDR3 DNA sequence: TGCAGCGTCGCCCTAACTAGCGGGAGAAACTACGAGCAGTACTTC. Translation gives CSVALTSGRNYEQYF.

A few counts support this clonotype. The rearrangement links TRBV6-2 or TRBV6-3 to TRBJ1-5, with a possible D match to TRBD1 (6 bases). CDR1 MNHEY and CDR2 SVGEGT come from the germline V gene. The CDR3 totals 14 residues. Trimming shortened V by 5 bases and J by 6 bases, and 14 bases separated the two germline ends. CDR3 amino acids: CASSRLTGGQPQHF. Written as DNA, the CDR3 is TGTGCCAGCAGTAGGTTGACAGGTGGTCAGCCCCAGCATTTT.

The rearrangement links TRBV7-9 to TRBJ2-5, with D perhaps being TRBD1 or TRBD2 (5 bases each). The CDR3 is 12 residues long. V was shortened by 3 bases and J by 11 bases, with 13 bases between the two germline ends. CDR1 is SEHNR, CDR2 FQNEAQ, per germline (reference sequence). CDR3 sequence: CASSFTRESQYF. Here the CDR3 DNA reads TGTGCCAGCAGCTTCACCAGGGAGTCGCAGTACTTC.

The chain has TRBV15 and TRBJ2-1; 9 nucleotides agree with TRBD2. Germline CDR1 LNHNV, CDR2 YYDKDF (reference sequence). This CDR3 has 17 amino acids. With 3 bases clipped from V and 0 bases from J, the junction kept 6 bases outside the gene matches. The CDR3 DNA reads TGTGCCACCAGCAGGTTCGGTAGCGGGAGCTCCTACAATGAGCAGTTCTTC. Protein product: CATSRFGSGSSYNEQFF.

This clonotype showed up just a few times. The chain combines TRBV2 with TRBJ2-5; D gene unclear. The J call may be wrong; the DNA end is better matched by TRBJ2-1. This CDR3 is built from 14 residues. Germline CDR1 is SNHLY and CDR2 is FYNNEI. The CDR3 DNA is TGTGCCAGCAGTGGTCGGTGGACCCCCAATGAGCAGTTCTTC. This encodes CASSGRWTPNEQFF.

The chain uses TRBV12-3 or TRBV12-4 and TRBJ1-5; 7 nucleotides agree with TRBD1. V gave up 6 bases and J gave up 8 bases; unmatched junction bases: 13. The CDR3 has 15 residues. The CDR3 DNA reads TGTGCCAGCAGCCCTAACAGGGGAATGGGTGAGCCCCAGCATTTT. The encoded protein is CASSPNRGMGEPQHF.

The V call is TRBV29-1, the J call TRBJ1-3, with 8 bases that match TRBD1. The CDR3 totals 14 residues. CDR1 and CDR2 (germline): SQVTM, ANQGSEA. Losses at the gene ends were 4 bases for V and 4 bases for J; bases not matched to a gene: 6. CDR3 DNA sequence: TGCAGCGTTGGGCAGGGGGCCAGCGGAAACACCATATATTTT. Translated, it gives CSVGQGASGNTIYF.

The chain combines TRBV4-3 with TRBJ2-7, with 8 bases lining up with TRBD2. With V trimmed by 2 bases and J by 4 bases, 4 bases remained unmatched. The CDR3 has 14 residues. Germline V gene data show CDR1 as LGHNA and CDR2 as YSLEER. CDR3 protein: CASSQFGGEYEQYF. CDR3 nucleotides: TGCGCCAGCAGCCAATTCGGGGGGGAGTACGAGCAGTACTTC.

The chain links TRBV5-6 to TRBJ2-3; TRBD2 agrees at 12 bases. The germline V gene encodes CDR1 SGHDT and CDR2 YYEEEE. With 4 bases clipped from V and 2 bases from J, the junction kept 5 bases outside the gene matches. The CDR3 spans 16 residues. The chain's CDR3 is CASSIGLAGTTDTQYF. In DNA, the CDR3 is TGTGCCAGCAGCATAGGACTAGCGGGGACCACAGATACGCAGTATTTT. The full variable domain, in which reference TRBV5-6 and TRBJ2-3 provide the parts outside the CDR3, is DAGVTQSPTHLIKTRGQQVTLRCSPKSGHDTVSWYQQALGQGPQFIFQYYEEEERQRGNFPDRFSGHQFPNYSSELNVNALLLGDSALYLCASSIGLAGTTDTQYFGPGTRLTVL.

This clonotype was observed many times. This chain joins TRBV29-1 and TRBJ2-5; 8 bases match TRBD1. CDR1 SQVTM and CDR2 ANQGSEA come from the germline V gene. Trimming at V came to 6 bases and at J to 2 bases, leaving 2 bases not matched to a gene. The CDR3 spans 12 residues. The CDR3 region has the DNA TGCAGCGTCCAGGGGGCTCAAGAGACCCAGTACTTC. Translation: CSVQGAQETQYF.

V usage is TRBV7-9 and J usage is TRBJ2-7; the match to TRBD2 covers 10 bases. Germline trimming cut 5 bases from V and 7 bases from J; bases unmatched to any gene: 14. The CDR3 has 16 residues. Germline CDR1 reads SEHNR; CDR2 reads FQNEAQ (reference sequence). The CDR3 DNA sequence: TGTGCCAGCAGCCCAGACGGACTAGCGGCGGATAGGGAGCAGTACTTC. Amino acid sequence: CASSPDGLAADREQYF.